This T cell receptor (beta chain) was found in a study of blood T cell repertoires in COVID-19. The CDR3 has 17 amino acids. The germline V and J ends were trimmed by 2 bases and 3 bases, with 16 bases remaining between them. The germline V gene has CDR1 LNHNV and CDR2 YYDKDF (reference sequence). Sequenced by immunoSEQ multiplex PCR; TCRdb stores in-frame clones only, minus some. Among about 200,000 clones listed, roughly 90% were seen once. The chain links TRBV15 to TRBJ1-4, with D perhaps matching TRBD1 (5 bases). The source of this sequence is a woman younger than 45 who had recovered from COVID-19. The source material was PBMCs or T cells enriched from blood (not recorded which). The chain's CDR3 is CATSRPWGDGANEKLFF. CDR3 sequence (DNA): TGTGCCACCAGCAGACCCTGGGGGGATGGAGCTAATGAAAAACTGTTTTTT. The whole variable domain, remainder taken from reference TRBV15 and TRBJ1-4, is DAMVIQNPRYQVTQFGKPVTLSCSQTLNHNVMYWYQQKSSQAPKLLFHYYDKDFNNEADTPDNFQSRRPNTSFCFLDIRSPGLGDTAMYLCATSRPWGDGANEKLFFGSGTQLSVL.